Listed here is a single T cell receptor beta chain. The source of the sample is a study of T cells in localized non-small cell lung cancer. Data came from immunoSEQ multiplex PCR; TCRdb stores just in-frame clones and leaves some out. The sample consists of about 13,000 clones, approximately 30% of them appearing once. The sample in question was lung tumor tissue, obtained before any cancer treatment. The source of this sequence is an older female donor with stage I lung adenocarcinoma.

In nucleotides, the CDR3 is TGTGCCAGCCCCCCGAGCTTGCGGGCGATCACCGGGGAGCTGTTTTTT. It translates to CASPPSLRAITGELFF. The chain has TRBV6-8 and TRBJ2-2; possible D gene TRBD2, 5 bases. Per germline, CDR1 MNHGY and CDR2 SAAAGT. CDR3 length equals 16 residues. V was shortened by 8 bases and J by 4 bases, with 20 bases between the two germline ends.